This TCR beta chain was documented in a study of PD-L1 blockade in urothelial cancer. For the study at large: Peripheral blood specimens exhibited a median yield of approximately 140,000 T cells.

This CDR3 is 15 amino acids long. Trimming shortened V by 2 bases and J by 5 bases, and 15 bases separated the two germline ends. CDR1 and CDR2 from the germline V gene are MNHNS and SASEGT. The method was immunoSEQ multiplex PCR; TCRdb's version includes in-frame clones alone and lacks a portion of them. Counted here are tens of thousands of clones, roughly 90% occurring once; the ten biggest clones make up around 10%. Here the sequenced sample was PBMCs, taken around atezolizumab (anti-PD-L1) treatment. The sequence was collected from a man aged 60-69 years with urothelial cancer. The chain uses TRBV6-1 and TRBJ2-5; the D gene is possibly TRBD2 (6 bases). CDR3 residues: CASSERRGSGETQYF. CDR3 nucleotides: TGTGCCAGCAGTGAAAGGCGGGGATCAGGGGAGACCCAGTACTTC.